The rows below give T cell receptor beta chains drawn from one sample of a study of blood T cells in healthy people across ages. TCRdb passed the 5' RACE reads through MiXCR, listing each CDR3 protein once. The table has about 1.6 million distinct CDR3 sequences, roughly 32% seen once; the top ten hold about 11%. Material for sequencing was blood. These receptors originate from a woman between 25 and 40 years old in good health. CDR3s include the opening cysteine and the closing phenylalanine or tryptophan. Each record gives: clone size, J gene, D gene, V gene, CDR3 DNA, CDR3 protein. The D gene is left open where the match is weak. A row's size may be missing; if present it is once, few, many or a size class.

>NA|TRBJ1-2|NA|TRBV2
TGTGCCATCCACCCAAAAGAAGGGGCGTATGGCTACACCTTC
CAIHPKEGAYGYTF
>NA|TRBJ2-7|NA|TRBV11-3
TGTGCCAGCACCCTACGCCGGTCGGGCGAGCAGTACTTC
CASTLRRSGEQYF
>many|TRBJ2-7|NA|TRBV12-3/TRBV12-4
TGTGCCAGCAGTTTAGGGGAGGGGGCGGTCTACGAGCAGTACTTC
CASSLGEGAVYEQYF
>NA|TRBJ1-1|NA|TRBV5-4
TGTGCCAGCAGCACCGGGACAATAAACACTGAAGCTTTCTTT
CASSTGTINTEAFF
>NA|TRBJ1-2|NA|TRBV4-1
TGCGCCAGCAGCCGCCCACAGGACCCTGACTATGGCTACACCTTC
CASSRPQDPDYGYTF
>few|TRBJ2-7|TRBD2|TRBV11-2
TGTGCCAGCAGCTTCGGGCTAAAAGGCGGGGGGGCCAACGAGCAGTACTTC
CASSFGLKGGGANEQYF
>many|TRBJ2-7|NA|TRBV20-1
TGCAGTGCTAGAGGACAGGGAGGCTACGAGCAGTACTTC
CSARGQGGYEQYF
>NA|TRBJ1-1|NA|TRBV15
TGTGCCACCGGAGGGGGGTCTGAAGCTTTCTTT
CATGGGSEAFF
>few|TRBJ2-1|TRBD1|TRBV20-1
TGCAGTGCTATAATGGGGACAGGTGTTTACAATGAGCAGTTCTTC
CSAIMGTGVYNEQFF
>NA|TRBJ1-1|TRBD1|TRBV11-2
TGTGCCAGCAGCGGGGACAGGGTTTATGAAGCTTTCTTT
CASSGDRVYEAFF
>few|TRBJ2-3|TRBD1|TRBV11-2
TGTGCCAGCAGCCGAGGGGGGACAGGGAACACAGATACGCAGTATTTT
CASSRGGTGNTDTQYF
>NA|TRBJ1-2|NA|TRBV9
TGTGCCAGCAGCTCCCGACAGCAAGATGGCTACACCTTC
CASSSRQQDGYTF
>few|TRBJ2-1|TRBD2|TRBV5-1
TGCGCCAGCAGCTTGCCCGCGGGGGACCATGAGCAGTTCTTC
CASSLPAGDHEQFF
>many|TRBJ2-1|TRBD1|TRBV27
TGTGCCAGCAGTTTCCCCGGACAGGGGGCCTACAATGAGCAGTTCTTC
CASSFPGQGAYNEQFF
>NA|TRBJ2-3|NA|TRBV7-8
TGTGCCAGCAGCGTCTCTACGGGAGCTAGCACAGATACGCAGTATTTT
CASSVSTGASTDTQYF
>few|TRBJ1-2|NA|TRBV6-1
TGTGCCAGCAGTGAAACCGGGACGGGTAACTATGGCTACACCTTC
CASSETGTGNYGYTF
>few|TRBJ2-1|NA|TRBV7-9
TGTGCCAACAGGGTTGGGAATGAGCAGTTCTTC
CANRVGNEQFF
>NA|TRBJ1-6|NA|TRBV4-1
TGCGCCAGCAGCCGAAGTACGGTGAGCTCCTATAATTCACCCCTCCACTTT
CASSRSTVSSYNSPLHF
>NA|TRBJ2-3|TRBD1|TRBV20-1
TGCAGTGCTAGTGTAGGGGGCGCTTTTGGTACGCAGTATTTT
CSASVGGAFGTQYF
>many|TRBJ2-5|NA|TRBV7-9
TGTGCCAGTGAACCCGGCGGCAGACAAGAGACCCAGTACTTC
CASEPGGRQETQYF
>NA|TRBJ2-3|NA|TRBV20-1
TGCAGTGCTAGAGATATTGCCAGGGCGGGCACAGATACGCAGTATTTT
CSARDIARAGTDTQYF
>few|TRBJ2-1|NA|TRBV20-1
TGCAGTGCAGGGTTAGGGGCGGATGAGCAGTTCTTC
CSAGLGADEQFF
>few|TRBJ1-5|NA|TRBV12-3/TRBV12-4
TGTGCCAGCAGTTTGACTCCGTACGGGCCCCAGCATTTT
CASSLTPYGPQHF
>NA|TRBJ2-7|TRBD2|TRBV4-1
TGCGCCAGCAGCCAAGATTGGGGCGGGAGGGCCAACGAGCAGTACTTC
CASSQDWGGRANEQYF
>NA|TRBJ1-4|NA|TRBV14
TGTGCCAGCAGCCAAGAGCAGGCAACTAATGAAAAACTGTTTTTT
CASSQEQATNEKLFF
>few|TRBJ2-5|TRBD1|TRBV7-9
TGTGCCAGCACCGGGACAGGGGGAACGGAGACCCAGTACTTC
CASTGTGGTETQYF
>NA|TRBJ1-1|NA|TRBV18
TGTGCCAGCTCACTGGTGGACCCAGGATTAGACACTGAAGCTTTCTTT
CASSLVDPGLDTEAFF
>few|TRBJ2-1|TRBD2|TRBV20-1
TGCAGTGCTACCTACCCGGGACTAGCTGACAATGAGCAGTTCTTC
CSATYPGLADNEQFF
>few|TRBJ2-7|NA|TRBV5-1
TGCGCCAGCAGCCCGGCGGGACAGCGTATCTACGAGCAGTACTTC
CASSPAGQRIYEQYF
>NA|TRBJ2-1|NA|TRBV9
TGTGCCAGCAGTCAGGGGGGATCTTACAATGTGCAGTTCTTC
CASSQGGSYNVQFF
>NA|TRBJ2-3|TRBD2|TRBV24-1
TGTGCCACCAGTGGAAGCGGGATCACAGATACGCAGTATTTT
CATSGSGITDTQYF
>NA|TRBJ2-1|TRBD2|TRBV4-2
TGTACCAGCAGCCAAGACTCATTCGGAAGACTAGCGGCAGGGGTTGAGCAGTTCTTC
CTSSQDSFGRLAAGVEQFF
>NA|TRBJ2-3|TRBD1|TRBV7-2
TGTGCCAGCAGAACCGGGACAGTTAGCACAGATACGCAGTATTTT
CASRTGTVSTDTQYF
>many|TRBJ1-2|NA|TRBV7-9
TGTGCCAGCAGCTTAGACCGGGGCCAAGCGGAGGGCTACACCTTC
CASSLDRGQAEGYTF
>few|TRBJ2-7|NA|TRBV7-2
TGTGCCACTGGAGGGGCTAGCTGGGGGAAAAGGGCCTTTTACGAGCAGTACTTC
CATGGASWGKRAFYEQYF
>few|TRBJ2-7|NA|TRBV5-1
TGCGCCAGCCGGGACACACAAACCTACGAGCAGTACTTC
CASRDTQTYEQYF
>few|TRBJ1-2|NA|TRBV6-5
TGTGCCAGCAGTTACTCACAGGGAACCTATGGCTACACCTTC
CASSYSQGTYGYTF
>NA|TRBJ1-2|TRBD1|TRBV7-8
TGTGCCAGCAGCTCACACAGGGGCGGGCCCCCTGGCTACACCTTC
CASSSHRGGPPGYTF
>NA|TRBJ2-5|NA|TRBV10-2
TGCGCCAGCAGTGAGTCGAAGGCCGGCCAAGAGACCCAGTACTTC
CASSESKAGQETQYF
>NA|TRBJ2-6|NA|TRBV2
TGTGCCAGCAAGGGAGACAGCGGCTCTGGGGCCAACGTCCTGACTTTC
CASKGDSGSGANVLTF
>few|TRBJ2-5|TRBD1|TRBV9
TGTGCCAGCAGCGCCCGGACAGGGAATGAAGGAGAGACCCAGTACTTC
CASSARTGNEGETQYF
>NA|TRBJ2-2|NA|TRBV6-1
TGTGCCAGCAGGGGGACTCCCAGGGACGGGGAGCTGTTTTTT
CASRGTPRDGELFF